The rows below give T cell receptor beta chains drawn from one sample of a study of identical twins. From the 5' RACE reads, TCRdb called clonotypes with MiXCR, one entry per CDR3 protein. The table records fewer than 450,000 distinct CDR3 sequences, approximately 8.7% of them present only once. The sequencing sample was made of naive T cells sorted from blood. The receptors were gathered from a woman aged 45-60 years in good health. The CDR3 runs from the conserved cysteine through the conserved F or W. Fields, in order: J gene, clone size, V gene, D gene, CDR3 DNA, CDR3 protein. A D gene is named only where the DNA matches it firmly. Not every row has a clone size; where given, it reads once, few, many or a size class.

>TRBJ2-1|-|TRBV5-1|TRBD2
TGCGCCAGCACCTCACTAGCGGGACCGTACAATGAGCAGTTCTTC
CASTSLAGPYNEQFF
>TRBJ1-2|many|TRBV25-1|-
TGTGCCAGCAGACGGGATTCTAACTATGGCTACACCTTC
CASRRDSNYGYTF
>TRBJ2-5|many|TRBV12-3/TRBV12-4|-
TGTGCCAGCAGTTTTAACCCCGGGTTGGTGGAGACCCAGTACTTC
CASSFNPGLVETQYF
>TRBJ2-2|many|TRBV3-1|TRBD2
TGTGCCAGCAGCCGTTTTCGAGCGGGAGGAACTAACACCGGGGAGCTGTTTTTT
CASSRFRAGGTNTGELFF
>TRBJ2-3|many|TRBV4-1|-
TGCGCCAGCAGCCAACGGGGTAGCACAGATACGCAGTATTTT
CASSQRGSTDTQYF
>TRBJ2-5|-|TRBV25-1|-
TGTGCCAGCAGTAGGCCAGGGTTGGAGACCCAGTACTTC
CASSRPGLETQYF
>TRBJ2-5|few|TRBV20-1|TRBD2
TGCAGTGCTGGGGACTATTCTAGCGGGATGAGCGAGACCCAGTACTTC
CSAGDYSSGMSETQYF
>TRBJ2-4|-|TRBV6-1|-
TGTGCCAGCGAGAAGTGGGACCTAAAAAACATTCAGTACTTC
CASEKWDLKNIQYF
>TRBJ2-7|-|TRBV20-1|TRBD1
TGCAGTGCTAGACCGGGACAGAAAACCTACGAGCAGTACTTC
CSARPGQKTYEQYF
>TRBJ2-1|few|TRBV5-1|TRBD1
TGCGCCAGCAGCTCAAAGTTGACAGGGGGAAATGAGCAGTTCTTC
CASSSKLTGGNEQFF
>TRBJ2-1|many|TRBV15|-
TGTGCCACCCGACGAAGCTATGGTAGCTCCTACAATGAGCAGTTCTTC
CATRRSYGSSYNEQFF
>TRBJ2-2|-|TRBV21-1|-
TGTGCCAGCAGTATGAAGCGGGACTGGACCGGGGAGCTGTTTTTT
CASSMKRDWTGELFF
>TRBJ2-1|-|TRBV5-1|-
TGCGCCAGCACGGTGGGACCCTCCTCCAATGAGCAGTTCTTC
CASTVGPSSNEQFF
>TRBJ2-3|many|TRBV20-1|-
TGCAGTGCCGAGCCCCACACAGGTCTTAGCACAGATACGCAGTATTTT
CSAEPHTGLSTDTQYF
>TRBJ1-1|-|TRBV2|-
TGTGCCAGCAGTGTTAACAGTTATTCGAACACTGAAGCTTTCTTT
CASSVNSYSNTEAFF
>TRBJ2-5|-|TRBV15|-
TGTGCCACCAGCAGAGATCTAATACAGACCCAGTACTTC
CATSRDLIQTQYF
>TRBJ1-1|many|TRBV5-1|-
TGCGCCAGCAGCTTGGTCGACGGGACTGAAGCTTTCTTT
CASSLVDGTEAFF
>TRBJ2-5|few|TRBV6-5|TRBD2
TGTGCCAGCAGTCCGACTAGCGGGAGCCCGAGGGGAACCTACTTC
CASSPTSGSPRGTYF
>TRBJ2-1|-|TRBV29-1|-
TGCACAACAGGGATTGCAAATGAGCAGTTCTTC
CTTGIANEQFF
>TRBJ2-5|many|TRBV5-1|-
TGCGCCAGCAGCTTGGCACAGAGACAAGAGACCCAGTACTTC
CASSLAQRQETQYF
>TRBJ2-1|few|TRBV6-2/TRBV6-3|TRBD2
TGTGCCAGCAGTTACGTTGGACTAGCGAGTAATGAGCAGTTCTTC
CASSYVGLASNEQFF
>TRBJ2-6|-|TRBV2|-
TGTGCCTCCTCAGGGTGGGGTTCTGGGGCCAACGTCCTGACTTTC
CASSGWGSGANVLTF
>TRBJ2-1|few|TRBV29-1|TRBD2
TGCAGCGTTAACAAAGTGGGACTAGGGTTTAGCTCCTACAATGAGCAGTTCTTC
CSVNKVGLGFSSYNEQFF
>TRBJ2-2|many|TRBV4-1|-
TGCGCCAGCAGCCGGGCGTTGTACCCCGGGGAGCTGTTTTTT
CASSRALYPGELFF
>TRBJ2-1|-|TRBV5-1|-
TGCGCCAGCAGCTTGGACTCATCCGCTGAGCAGTTCTTC
CASSLDSSAEQFF
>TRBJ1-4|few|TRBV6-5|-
TGTGCCAGCAGCTCCGGGCCCCTGGATGAAAAACTGTTTTTT
CASSSGPLDEKLFF
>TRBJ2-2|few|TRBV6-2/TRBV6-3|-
TGTGCCTCCCGGGAGAGCGGGACAAACACCGGGGAGCTGTTTTTT
CASRESGTNTGELFF
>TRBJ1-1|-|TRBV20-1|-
TGCAGTGCTAGAGATAGGGTAGTGCAGGGATCAGCTGAAGCTTTCTTT
CSARDRVVQGSAEAFF
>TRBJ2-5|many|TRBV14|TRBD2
TGTGCCAGCGGGGAGACTAGCGGGAGACTGCAAACCCAGTACTTC
CASGETSGRLQTQYF